These T cell receptor beta chains were read from a single sample in a study of post-analysis software for immune sequencing data. Via MiXCR, TCRdb re-called the PCR reads, giving one row per CDR3 protein. The table lists roughly 170,000 distinct CDR3 sequences, approximately 28% of them singletons, with roughly 1.6% in the top ten. Specimen: blood. The receptor set was obtained from a girl aged 5-17 years with multiple sclerosis. Each CDR3 is given with its conserved first and last residue. D genes are given only for firm matches. Clone size is shown for a subset of rows, as once, few, many or a class of expanded clone.

TRBJ1-4 | many | 14 | NA | TRBV7-9 | CASSSGLRNEKLFF | TGTGCCAGCAGCTCGGGACTGCGGAATGAAAAACTGTTTTTT
TRBJ2-5 | many | 14 | NA | TRBV10-1 | CASSESGGQETQYF | TGCGCCAGCAGTGAGTCTGGGGGGCAAGAGACCCAGTACTTC
TRBJ2-7 | NA | 15 | TRBD2 | TRBV5-1 | CASSETSGGIYKQYF | TGCGCCAGCAGCGAAACTAGCGGGGGGATCTACAAGCAGTACTTC
TRBJ2-7 | many | 16 | NA | TRBV4-1 | CASSPRRGASSYEQYF | TGCGCCAGCAGCCCCCGGCGTGGGGCCAGCTCCTACGAGCAGTACTTC
TRBJ2-1 | many | 19 | TRBD2 | TRBV12-3/TRBV12-4 | CASSFSMGLAGPSYNEQFF | TGTGCCAGCAGTTTCAGTATGGGACTAGCGGGACCCTCCTACAATGAGCAGTTCTTC
TRBJ2-2 | NA | 18 | NA | TRBV4-2 | CASSQDPAGSGGTGELFF | TGTGCCAGCAGCCAAGATCCTGCCGGGAGCGGTGGGACCGGGGAGCTGTTTTTT
TRBJ2-1 | many | 16 | TRBD1 | TRBV5-1 | CASRPNRDSFYNEQFF | TGCGCCAGCAGACCCAACCGGGACAGCTTCTACAATGAGCAGTTCTTC
TRBJ2-6 | NA | 18 | NA | TRBV3-1 | CASSLLLGQTSGANVLTF | TGTGCCAGCAGTTTACTTCTGGGACAAACCTCTGGGGCCAACGTCCTGACTTTC
TRBJ2-5 | NA | 14 | TRBD1 | TRBV5-1 | CASSPPTGYETQYF | TGCGCCAGCAGCCCCCCGACAGGGTATGAGACCCAGTACTTC
TRBJ2-1 | many | 17 | NA | TRBV7-2 | CASSFKVGLTTYNEQFF | TGTGCCAGCAGCTTCAAAGTGGGACTTACAACCTACAATGAGCAGTTCTTC
TRBJ1-1 | few | 14 | NA | TRBV7-9 | CASSLVGRGTEAFF | TGTGCCAGCAGCTTAGTGGGGCGCGGGACTGAAGCTTTCTTT
TRBJ1-5 | NA | 13 | NA | TRBV28 | CASTLGEGQPQHF | TGTGCCAGCACCCTGGGTGAGGGACAGCCCCAGCATTTT
TRBJ2-1 | many | 14 | NA | TRBV12-3/TRBV12-4 | CASSPLTAYNEQFF | TGTGCCAGCAGTCCGCTGACAGCTTACAATGAGCAGTTCTTC
TRBJ2-5 | many | 14 | NA | TRBV28 | CASTHEDYQETQYF | TGTGCCAGCACCCATGAGGACTATCAAGAGACCCAGTACTTC
TRBJ1-1 | few | 12 | NA | TRBV29-1 | CSVDGDLTEAFF | TGCAGCGTTGATGGAGATCTCACTGAAGCTTTCTTT
TRBJ2-3 | many | 15 | NA | TRBV5-1 | CASSSRVFSTDTQYF | TGCGCCAGCAGCTCCCGGGTCTTCAGCACAGATACGCAGTATTTT
TRBJ2-7 | many | 13 | TRBD2 | TRBV7-8 | CASSRGGVHEQYF | TGTGCCAGCAGCCGGGGGGGCGTTCACGAGCAGTACTTC
TRBJ1-1 | few | 14 | NA | TRBV20-1 | CSAREGGGGTEAFF | TGCAGTGCTAGAGAGGGGGGGGGTGGCACTGAAGCTTTCTTT
TRBJ1-5 | NA | 15 | NA | TRBV18 | CASSRTACSNRPQHF | TGTGCCAGCTCGCGGACAGCCTGTAGCAATCGGCCCCAGCATTTT
TRBJ2-6 | NA | 15 | NA | TRBV6-2/TRBV6-3 | CASTRRRAGANVLTF | TGTGCCAGCACCCGACGTAGGGCCGGGGCCAACGTCCTGACTTTC
TRBJ1-2 | many | 15 | NA | TRBV4-1 | CASSQVIQDAYGYTF | TGCGCCAGCAGCCAGGTGATACAGGATGCCTATGGCTACACCTTC
TRBJ1-5 | NA | 14 | NA | TRBV6-6 | CASSYQESNQPQHF | TGTGCCAGCAGTTACCAGGAAAGCAATCAGCCCCAGCATTTT
TRBJ2-4 | once | 16 | TRBD2 | TRBV18 | CASSPPNSGGKNIQYF | TGTGCCAGCTCACCACCTAATAGCGGGGGCAAAAACATTCAGTACTTC
TRBJ1-2 | many | 14 | NA | TRBV6-1 | CASRGFGAVHGYTF | TGTGCCAGCAGGGGGTTTGGGGCCGTGCATGGCTACACCTTC
TRBJ2-4 | NA | 14 | NA | TRBV7-3 | CASSFGNRENIQYF | TGTGCCAGCAGCTTTGGGAACAGGGAAAACATTCAGTACTTC
TRBJ2-1 | many | 14 | TRBD2 | TRBV20-1 | CSAREGGSPNEQFF | TGCAGTGCTAGAGAGGGCGGGAGTCCCAATGAGCAGTTCTTC
TRBJ2-1 | few | 17 | TRBD1 | TRBV28 | CASSLGYGGQGADEQFF | TGTGCCAGCAGTTTAGGGTATGGGGGACAGGGGGCAGATGAGCAGTTCTTC
TRBJ1-1 | NA | 11 | NA | TRBV6-4 | CASSDGAEAFF | TGTGCCAGCAGTGACGGCGCTGAAGCTTTCTTT
TRBJ2-1 | many | 19 | TRBD2 | TRBV28 | CASSRTVGLAGGAVNEQFF | TGTGCCAGCAGTCGAACCGTCGGGCTAGCGGGAGGTGCGGTCAATGAGCAGTTCTTC
TRBJ2-5 | NA | 13 | NA | TRBV7-8 | CASSQGGVETQYF | TGTGCCAGCAGCCAAGGAGGGGTGGAGACCCAGTACTTC
TRBJ1-5 | NA | 17 | TRBD1 | TRBV12-3/TRBV12-4 | CASSRERQGDSNQPQHF | TGTGCCAGCAGCCGTGAACGACAGGGGGATAGCAATCAGCCCCAGCATTTT
TRBJ2-2 | NA | 18 | TRBD2 | TRBV20-1 | CSARTGGLAGGGAGELFF | TGCAGTGCTAGGACCGGGGGTCTAGCGGGAGGGGGAGCTGGGGAGCTGTTTTTT
TRBJ2-1 | many | 15 | NA | TRBV6-5 | CASSSSPASNNEQFF | TGTGCCAGCAGTTCCTCGCCGGCCTCTAACAATGAGCAGTTCTTC
TRBJ1-2 | NA | 16 | TRBD1 | TRBV6-5 | CASSYGGGGSNYGYTF | TGTGCCAGCAGTTACGGGGGAGGGGGCTCTAACTATGGCTACACCTTC
TRBJ2-2 | NA | 13 | NA | TRBV7-8 | CASSLKSTGELFF | TGTGCCAGCAGCTTGAAAAGTACCGGGGAGCTGTTTTTT
TRBJ2-1 | many | 16 | NA | TRBV4-1 | CASSQGLLFSYNERFF | TGCGCCAGCAGCCAGGGACTTCTATTCTCCTACAATGAGCGGTTCTTC
TRBJ1-2 | few | 14 | NA | TRBV5-1 | CASRDPQGRRGYTF | TGCGCCAGCAGGGATCCTCAGGGGCGGCGGGGCTACACCTTC
TRBJ2-3 | few | 14 | NA | TRBV12-3/TRBV12-4 | CASSLRGSTDAQYF | TGTGCCAGCAGTTTGAGAGGGAGCACAGATGCGCAGTATTTT
TRBJ2-7 | NA | 14 | NA | TRBV7-9 | CASSLGGTQYEQYF | TGTGCCAGCAGCTTAGGGGGGACACAGTACGAGCAGTACTTC
TRBJ2-1 | many | 13 | NA | TRBV10-3 | CAISERVENGEFF | TGTGCCATCAGTGAGAGAGTAGAAAATGGGGAGTTCTTC
TRBJ2-7 | many | 15 | NA | TRBV7-2 | CASSPTGASGYEQYF | TGTGCCAGCAGCCCCACCGGGGCGAGTGGTTACGAGCAGTACTTC
TRBJ2-5 | NA | 15 | NA | TRBV7-2 | CASSLGGTLQETQYF | TGTGCCAGCAGCTTAGGGGGGACACTCCAAGAGACCCAGTACTTC
TRBJ2-5 | many | 12 | NA | TRBV12-3/TRBV12-4 | CASRPYDGTQYF | TGTGCCAGCAGACCCTACGACGGGACCCAGTACTTC
TRBJ2-1 | many | 13 | NA | TRBV6-6 | CASRPMTYNEQFF | TGTGCCAGCAGACCTATGACGTACAATGAGCAGTTCTTC
TRBJ2-7 | many | 14 | NA | TRBV18 | CASSRQGRDYEQYF | TGTGCCAGCTCACGCCAGGGAAGGGACTACGAGCAGTACTTC
TRBJ2-6 | NA | 15 | NA | TRBV12-3/TRBV12-4 | CASRNGGPGTNVLTF | TGTGCCAGTAGGAATGGTGGGCCTGGGACCAACGTCCTGACTTTC
TRBJ2-3 | NA | 19 | NA | TRBV7-9 | CASSLLASETLTSTDTQYF | TGTGCCAGCAGCTTATTGGCTAGCGAGACGCTTACTAGCACAGATACGCAGTATTTT
TRBJ2-3 | few | 13 | NA | TRBV5-1 | CASSLMSTDTQYF | TGCGCCAGCAGCTTGATGAGCACAGATACGCAGTATTTT
TRBJ2-1 | many | 16 | NA | TRBV4-2 | CASSQDFGKGYNEQFF | TGTGCCAGCAGCCAAGATTTCGGGAAGGGCTACAATGAGCAGTTCTTC
TRBJ2-1 | NA | 18 | TRBD2 | TRBV20-1 | CSATGLAEYGRRINEQFF | TGCAGTGCTACCGGACTAGCGGAATATGGAAGACGAATAAATGAGCAGTTCTTC
TRBJ2-6 | NA | 17 | TRBD2 | TRBV7-9 | CAGSSSGRGTGANVLTF | TGTGCCGGCAGCTCTAGCGGGAGAGGGACTGGGGCCAACGTCCTGACTTTC
TRBJ2-2 | NA | 15 | NA | TRBV5-1 | CASSRAQVNTGELFF | TGCGCCAGCAGCAGGGCTCAGGTTAACACCGGGGAGCTGTTTTTT
TRBJ2-3 | many | 16 | TRBD2 | TRBV7-2 | CASSLGGLAGVDTQYF | TGTGCCAGCAGCTTAGGGGGTCTAGCGGGAGTGGATACGCAGTATTTT
TRBJ2-1 | many | 16 | TRBD2 | TRBV11-2 | CASKFTSGSSYNEQFF | TGTGCCAGCAAATTTACTAGCGGGAGCTCCTACAATGAGCAGTTCTTC